A selection of T cell receptor beta chains follows, all from one sample in a study of blood T cell repertoires in COVID-19. The table came from immunoSEQ multiplex PCR; TCRdb's copy has only in-frame clones and leaves some out. Here the sample spans 120,000 to 150,000 clones, more than 80% being singletons. Sequenced sample: peripheral blood. All receptors derive from a woman aged 80 or older with acute or convalescent COVID-19. Both conserved end residues are part of each CDR3. Each record gives: clone size, J gene, D gene, V gene, CDR3 protein, CDR3 DNA. D genes are given only for firm matches. Some rows mark clone size as missing; the rest say once, few, many or name a class of expanded clone.

>.|TRBJ1-2|TRBD1|TRBV5-1
CASTPGQGVYGYTF
TGCGCCAGCACTCCGGGACAGGGGGTTTATGGCTACACCTTC
>.|TRBJ1-2|.|TRBV19
CATSRGYGYTF
TGTGCCACATCCAGGGGATATGGCTACACCTTC
>.|TRBJ1-1|.|TRBV3-1/TRBV3-2
CASSRRAGQGNTEAFF
TGTGCCAGCAGTCGACGGGCAGGGCAGGGGAACACTGAAGCTTTCTTT
>.|TRBJ1-5|.|TRBV10-2
CASSDRQLNQPQHF
TGCGCCAGCAGTGATCGACAGCTCAATCAGCCCCAGCATTTT
>once|TRBJ2-5|TRBD2|TRBV2
CATAIAGAQETQYF
TGTGCCACAGCCATAGCGGGAGCTCAAGAGACCCAGTACTTC
>.|TRBJ1-2|.|TRBV1
CTSSHQSLRDRANYGYTF
TGCACCAGCAGCCATCAATCACTCCGGGACAGGGCTAACTATGGCTACACCTTC
>few|TRBJ1-5|.|TRBV7-2
CASSARVNQPQHF
TGTGCCAGCAGCGCCCGAGTCAATCAGCCCCAGCATTTT
>.|TRBJ1-5|TRBD1|TRBV6-1
CASSGAGGIGSGNQPQHF
TGTGCCAGCAGTGGGGCAGGGGGCATAGGGTCCGGCAATCAGCCCCAGCATTTT
>.|TRBJ2-7|.|TRBV5-1
CASSLGQGIYEQYF
TGCGCCAGCAGCTTGGGGCAGGGAATCTACGAGCAGTACTTC
>once|TRBJ1-6|TRBD1|TRBV11-2
CASSPWTGVNSPLHF
TGTGCCAGCAGCCCGTGGACAGGGGTCAATTCACCCCTCCACTTT
>few|TRBJ2-3|.|TRBV20-1
CSANRRDTQYF
TGCAGTGCTAATCGTCGGGATACGCAGTATTTT
>.|TRBJ1-4|TRBD1|TRBV5-1
CASSLVGQGVFATNEKLFF
TGCGCCAGCAGCTTGGTTGGACAGGGGGTCTTCGCAACTAATGAAAAACTGTTTTTT
>once|TRBJ2-6|.|TRBV5-4
CASSIGQRTGANVLTF
TGTGCCAGCAGCATCGGACAGCGAACTGGGGCCAACGTCCTGACTTTC
>.|TRBJ2-1|TRBD2|TRBV19
CASSSWGHLAGPSYNEQFF
TGTGCCAGTAGTAGCTGGGGGCACCTAGCGGGGCCCTCCTACAATGAGCAGTTCTTC
>.|TRBJ1-2|TRBD1|TRBV11-2
CASSLGHGTGQYGYTF
TGTGCCAGCAGCTTAGGGCACGGGACAGGGCAATATGGCTACACCTTC
>.|TRBJ2-7|.|TRBV5-8
CASSFQGSYEQYF
TGTGCCAGCAGCTTCCAGGGGTCCTACGAGCAGTACTTC
>.|TRBJ1-4|TRBD1|TRBV27
CASMGTEGKLFF
TGTGCCAGCATGGGGACAGAAGGAAAACTGTTTTTT
>.|TRBJ2-3|TRBD2|TRBV29-1
CSVEAVQTSGGLDTQYF
TGCAGCGTTGAAGCGGTACAAACTAGCGGGGGGTTGGATACGCAGTATTTT
>once|TRBJ2-1|.|TRBV7-2
CASSSLGVYNEQFF
TGTGCCAGCAGCTCCCTAGGGGTATACAATGAGCAGTTCTTC
>once|TRBJ1-1|.|TRBV5-1
CASSLFQNTEAFF
TGCGCCAGCAGCTTGTTTCAGAACACTGAAGCTTTCTTT
>.|TRBJ1-3|TRBD1|TRBV9
CASSISGGAGSGNTIYF
TGTGCCAGCAGCATCTCAGGGGGCGCGGGCTCTGGAAACACCATATATTTT
>.|TRBJ1-1|.|TRBV5-1
CASSFTAGANTEAFF
TGCGCCAGCAGCTTTACGGCAGGGGCGAACACTGAAGCTTTCTTT
>.|TRBJ1-6|.|TRBV11-2
CASSLYLEPLHF
TGTGCCAGCAGCCTCTACTTAGAGCCCCTCCACTTT